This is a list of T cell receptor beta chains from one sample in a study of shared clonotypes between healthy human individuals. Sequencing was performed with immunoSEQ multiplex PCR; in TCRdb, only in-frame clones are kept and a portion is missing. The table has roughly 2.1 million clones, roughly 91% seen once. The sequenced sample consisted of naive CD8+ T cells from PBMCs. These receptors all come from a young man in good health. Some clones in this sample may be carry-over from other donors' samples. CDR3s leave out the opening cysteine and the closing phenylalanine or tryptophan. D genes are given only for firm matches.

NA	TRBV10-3	AISEGYEQY
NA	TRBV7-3	ASSLTGRRIGEKLF
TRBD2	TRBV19	ASTTSGRSINEQF
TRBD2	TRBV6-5	ASSYSLAGSYNEQF
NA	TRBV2	ASSEGRGQGQPQH
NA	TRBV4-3	ASSQNRAQPYEQY
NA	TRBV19	ASSIVESSYNEQF
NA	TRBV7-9	ASSPRGLNRAIY
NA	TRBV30	AWTRTPRRRGPDTQY
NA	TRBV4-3	ASSQDGGYNSPLH
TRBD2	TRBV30	AWSLPGLAAYNEQF
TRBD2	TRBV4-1	ASSTRTSGWRSAQY
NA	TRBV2	ASRLSGVSDKNIQY
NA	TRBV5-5	ASTPSHPRASYEQY
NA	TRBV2	ASSEWSPSGNTIY
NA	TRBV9	ASTREGHNGEAF
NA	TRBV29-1	SVEDYRRYGYT